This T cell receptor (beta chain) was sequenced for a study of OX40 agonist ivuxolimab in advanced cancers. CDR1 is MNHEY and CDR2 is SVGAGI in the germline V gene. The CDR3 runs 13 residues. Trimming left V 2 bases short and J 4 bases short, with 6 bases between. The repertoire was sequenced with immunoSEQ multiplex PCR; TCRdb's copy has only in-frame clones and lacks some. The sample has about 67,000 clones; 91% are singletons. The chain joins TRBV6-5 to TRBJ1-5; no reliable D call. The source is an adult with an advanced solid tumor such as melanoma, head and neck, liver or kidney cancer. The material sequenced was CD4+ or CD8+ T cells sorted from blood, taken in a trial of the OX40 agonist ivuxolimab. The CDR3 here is CASSYDGNQPQHF. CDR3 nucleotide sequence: TGTGCCAGCAGTTACGACGGGAATCAGCCCCAGCATTTT.